What follows is one T cell receptor beta chain and its context. V was shortened by 1 base and J by 2 bases, with 9 bases between the two germline ends. The CDR3 runs 14 residues. Germline CDR1 is LGHDT and CDR2 is YNNKEL (reference sequence). The sample's time point: persistent/refractory GD, antithyroid drugs over 5 years with positive TRAb. Making the TCR library involved RNA that had been extracted from PBMCs. Approximately 9.6 milliliters of peripheral blood were drawn into EDTA tubes. The data belong to a study of regulatory T cells in long-lasting Graves disease. Arm-PCR of CDR3 regions with iRepertoire HTBI primers generated TCR beta libraries. TCRdb analysed the multiplex PCR reads with MiXCR anew, one entry per CDR3 protein. The table records a few hundred thousand distinct CDR3 sequences, around a fifth of them present only once.

The chain has TRBV3-1 and TRBJ2-7; TRBD1 might be the D (6 bases). The sample consisted of peripheral blood mononuclear cells (PBMCs), taken when the disease was refractory, from a patient treated with antithyroid drugs. This sequence was found in a female donor with Graves disease. This chain's CDR3 is CASSQGGTTYEQYF. In DNA, the CDR3 is TGTGCCAGCAGCCAAGGAGGGACAACCTACGAGCAGTACTTC.